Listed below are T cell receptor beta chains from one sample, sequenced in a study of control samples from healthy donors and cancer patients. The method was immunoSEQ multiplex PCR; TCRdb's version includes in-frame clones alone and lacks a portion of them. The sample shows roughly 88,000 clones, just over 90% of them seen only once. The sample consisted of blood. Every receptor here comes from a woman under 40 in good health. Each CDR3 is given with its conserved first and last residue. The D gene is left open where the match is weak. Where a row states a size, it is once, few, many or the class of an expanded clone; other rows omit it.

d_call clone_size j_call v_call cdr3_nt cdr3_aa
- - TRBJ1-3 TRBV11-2 TGTGCCAGCAGCTCCCACATTGGAGGAAACACCATATATTTT CASSSHIGGNTIYF
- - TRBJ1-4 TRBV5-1 TGCGCCAGCAGCTTGACAGCAACTAATGAAAAACTGTTTTTT CASSLTATNEKLFF
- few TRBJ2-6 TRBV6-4 TGTGCCAGCAGTGATCGGAACTCTGGGGCCAACGTCCTGACTTTC CASSDRNSGANVLTF
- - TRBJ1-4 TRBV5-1 TGCGCCAGCAGCTTGGAGGGCCATAATGAAAAACTGTTTTTT CASSLEGHNEKLFF
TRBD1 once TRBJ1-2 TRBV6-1 TGTGCCAGCAGTGAATACAGGGGCAACTATGGCTACACCTTC CASSEYRGNYGYTF
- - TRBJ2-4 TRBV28 TGTGCCAGCAGTGCACAGGGACGGATTATGGTGGCCAAAAACATTCAGTACTTC CASSAQGRIMVAKNIQYF
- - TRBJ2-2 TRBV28 TGTGCCAGCAGTTTACAGGGGAGATGGGCCGGGGAGCTGTTTTTT CASSLQGRWAGELFF
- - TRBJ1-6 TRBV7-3 TGTGCCAGCAGCCCACAAGGAGATAATTCACCCCTCCACTTT CASSPQGDNSPLHF
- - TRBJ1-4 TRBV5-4 TGTGCCAGCACCTCCGACACGTATCTTAATGAAAAACTGTTTTTT CASTSDTYLNEKLFF
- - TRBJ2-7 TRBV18 TGTGCCAGCTCATCATATGATGGGCGGAGCGAGCAGTACTTC CASSSYDGRSEQYF
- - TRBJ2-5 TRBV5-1 TGCGCCAGCAGCTTGGTTGGAGGGGAGACCCAGTACTTC CASSLVGGETQYF
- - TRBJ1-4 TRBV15 TGTGCCACCAGCAGGGAGGGGGTGGGTAATGAAAAACTGTTTTTT CATSREGVGNEKLFF
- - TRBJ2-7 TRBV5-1 TGCGCCAGCAGCTTGGGACCGCCTCTTAACGAGCAGTACTTC CASSLGPPLNEQYF
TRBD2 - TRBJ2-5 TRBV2 TGTGCCAGCAGTGCGGGCGGGGGGGCCCGGGAGACCCAGTACTTC CASSAGGGARETQYF
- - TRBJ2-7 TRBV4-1 TGCGCCAGCTCAAAGAGGGACGATCGGGAGCAGTACTTC CASSKRDDREQYF
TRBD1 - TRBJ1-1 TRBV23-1 TGCGCCAGCAGTCAATCGGGACAGGGGGCTGAAGCTTTCTTT CASSQSGQGAEAFF
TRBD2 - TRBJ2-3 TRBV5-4 TGTGCCAGCAGCTTGGGTCTAGCGGGAGAAGGGTCAGATACGCAGTATTTT CASSLGLAGEGSDTQYF
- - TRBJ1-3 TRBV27 TGTGCCAGCAGTTCACTTAATGGTGGGGTTAGAGCTGGAAACACCATATATTTT CASSSLNGGVRAGNTIYF
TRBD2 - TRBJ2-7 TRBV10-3 TGTGCCATCAGTCCGGGACTAGCGGGAGCGTACGAGCAGTACTTC CAISPGLAGAYEQYF
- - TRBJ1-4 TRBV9 TGTGCCAGCAGCGCATCCGGGACGGCTGGAAATGAAAAACTGTTTTTT CASSASGTAGNEKLFF
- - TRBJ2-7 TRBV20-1 TGCAGTGCCGAAGGACCCTACGAGCAGTACTTC CSAEGPYEQYF
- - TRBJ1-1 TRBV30 TGTGCCTGGAACGGATACAACACTGAAGCTTTCTTT CAWNGYNTEAFF
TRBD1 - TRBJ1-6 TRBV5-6 TGTGCCAGCAGCCCGGACAGGACCTCCTATAATTCACCCCTCCACTTT CASSPDRTSYNSPLHF
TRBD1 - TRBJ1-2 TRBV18 TGTGCCAGCTCTTTCGACAGGGTCTTTGGCTACACCTTC CASSFDRVFGYTF
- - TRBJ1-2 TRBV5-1 TGCGCCAGCAGCAGGTCGGGTTCGGACTATGGCTACACCTTC CASSRSGSDYGYTF